This T cell receptor beta chain was recorded in a study of T cells in Graves' hyperthyroidism and ophthalmopathy. The CDR3 loop spans 16 amino acids. The germline V gene encodes CDR1 MDHEN and CDR2 SYDVKM. Trimming left V 7 bases short and J 2 bases short, with 20 bases between. There were TCR beta CDR3 regions amplified from RNA transcripts. First-round RT-PCR with HTBI primers amplified the TCR CDR3 region. Each CDR3 protein gets one entry after TCRdb re-called the multiplex PCR reads with MiXCR. The data show approximately 520,000 distinct CDR3 sequences, with less than 25% seen just once and 26% held by the top ten. Of note for this clonotype: The antigen is unknown. Being one base from a much bigger clone, this may be a read error. No conserved phenylalanine or tryptophan ends this CDR3, so it is likely a read error.

Study observations and caveats: The model foresaw ophthalmopathy a median around 6 months prior to onset.

The V and J genes are TRBV28 and TRBJ1-2; D is possibly TRBD1 (5 bases). The sample consisted of blood. The clonotype was recovered from a man between 18 and 35 years old with Graves' hyperthyroidism. CDR3 DNA sequence: TGTGCCAGCACTACTTCGGTTGAGGGGCCCAACTATGGCTACACCTTA. Protein: CASTTSVEGPNYGYTL.